Below are 16 T cell receptor beta chains sequenced from a single sample in a study of blood T cell repertoires in COVID-19. Only in-frame clones appear in the TCRdb table, and some are missing; sequencing was by immunoSEQ multiplex PCR. This sample has 200,000 to 250,000 clones, with over 80% found just once. The material sequenced was PBMCs or T cells enriched from blood (not recorded which). The receptors come from a woman between 25 and 40 years old with acute COVID-19.

Here the CDR3 DNA reads TGTGCCAGCACCAAACTAGCGGGGGGGGCCTACGAGCAGTACTTC. As protein: CASTKLAGGAYEQYF. The V and J genes are TRBV6-5 and TRBJ2-7; the match to TRBD2 covers 13 bases. The J segment lost 2 bases and the V segment lost 7 bases, leaving 5 bases of the junction unmatched. CDR3 length equals 15 residues. Germline values: CDR1 MNHEY, CDR2 SVGAGI.

This clone has a single count. The genes are TRBV4-1 and TRBJ1-1; D is unclear. Per the germline V gene, CDR1 is MGHRA and CDR2 is YSYEKL. The CDR3 has 14 amino acids. The V and J ends lost 4 bases and 1 base respectively, with 10 bases between them. The CDR3 nucleotides read TGCGCCAGCAGCCTCCACCGACAGAACACTGAAGCTTTCTTT. This sequence encodes CASSLHRQNTEAFF.

The chain recombines TRBV13 with TRBJ2-1; 9 bases map to TRBD1. The germline V gene has CDR1 PRHDT and CDR2 FYEKMQ (reference sequence). CDR3 length: 15 residues. The trim removed 5 bases at V and 8 bases at J, leaving 10 bases unmatched. The CDR3 spells CASSNPGQGDDEQFF. DNA of the CDR3: TGTGCCAGCAGCAACCCGGGACAGGGAGACGATGAGCAGTTCTTC.

The CDR3: CASSVGLANEQFF. As DNA, the CDR3 is TGTGCCAGCAGCGTAGGACTAGCGAATGAGCAGTTCTTC. The J gene is TRBJ2-1, the V gene TRBV9; 8 bases agree with TRBD2. The J segment lost 7 bases and the V segment lost 0 bases, leaving 0 bases of the junction unmatched. This CDR3 is built from 13 residues. Looked up from germline, CDR1 is SGDLS and CDR2 is YYNGEE.

The V call is TRBV5-8, the J call TRBJ1-1; D might be TRBD1 (6 bases). The V end lost 1 base, the J end lost 5 bases, and 12 bases lay between the germline ends. This CDR3 comprises 14 residues. Germline CDR1 SGHTS, CDR2 YDEGEE. The CDR3 sequence is CASSLRGARTEAFF. The CDR3 nucleotides are TGTGCCAGCAGCTTGCGGGGGGCGCGGACTGAAGCTTTCTTT.

The chain has TRBV11-2 and TRBJ2-7, with D tentatively TRBD1 (6 bases). The CDR3 length is 12 residues. Germline assignment: CDR1 SGHAT and CDR2 FQNNGV. V was cut by 1 base and J by 11 bases, with 12 bases left in between. CDR3: CASSLVATGEYF. As DNA, the CDR3 is TGTGCCAGCAGCTTAGTTGCGACAGGAGAGTACTTC.

The CDR3 loop reads CASSIDRGLVGGYTF. In DNA form, the CDR3 reads TGTGCCAGTAGTATAGATCGAGGACTCGTTGGCGGCTACACCTTC. This rearrangement joins TRBV19 to TRBJ1-2; D is uncertain. Germline V gives CDR1 LNHDA, CDR2 SQIVND (reference sequence). The CDR3 consists of 15 residues. With 0 bases removed from V and 8 bases from J, the gap between germline ends came to 16 bases.

Only one count was recorded for this clone. CDR3 sequence reads: CATSGGENEKLFF. The CDR3 DNA reads as TGTGCCACCAGTGGTGGGGAGAATGAAAAACTGTTTTTT. The chain uses TRBV24-1 and TRBJ1-4; D call uncertain. The CDR3 is made up of 13 amino acids. V gave up 5 bases and J gave up 5 bases, with 8 bases separating them. CDR1 KGHDR and CDR2 SFDVKD come from the germline V gene.

The chain combines TRBV27 with TRBJ1-4, with D tentatively TRBD1 (5 bases). Germline CDR1 is MNHEY and CDR2 is SMNVEV (reference sequence). V lost 0 bases, J lost 0 bases, and 17 bases lay in between. CDR3 length equals 19 residues. The CDR3 spells CASSLSADSGFSTNEKLFF. The DNA for the CDR3 is TGTGCCAGCAGTTTATCAGCCGATTCAGGGTTCTCAACTAATGAAAAACTGTTTTTT.

The rearrangement links TRBV11-2 to TRBJ1-2; perhaps TRBD1 as D (5 bases). The germline gives CDR1 SGHAT, CDR2 FQNNGV. The V gene lost 4 bases and the J gene lost 8 bases, with 14 bases spanning the gap. The length of the CDR3 is 13 residues. The CDR3 sequence: CASSSQGEGGYTF. The CDR3 nucleotides read TGTGCCAGCAGCTCACAAGGGGAAGGGGGCTACACCTTC.

The rearrangement links TRBV10-2 to TRBJ2-2, with D unclear. Trimming removed 6 bases from V and 4 bases from J, with 6 bases in between. Germline CDR1 reads WSHSY; CDR2 reads SAAADI. The CDR3 is 12 amino acids. Here the CDR3 reads CASRKPTGELFF. The DNA of the CDR3 is TGCGCCAGCAGGAAGCCCACCGGGGAGCTGTTTTTT.

Turning to this clone: The sample carries other DNA sequences with the same CDR3. This CDR3 is CASSYSNRGETQYF. The CDR3 DNA follows: TGTGCCAGCAGTTACTCGAATCGGGGAGAGACCCAGTACTTC. The chain recombines TRBV6-2 or TRBV6-3 with TRBJ2-5; a weak D match, TRBD2 (5 bases). The germline gives CDR1 MNHEY, CDR2 SVGEGT. With 0 bases removed from V and 4 bases from J, the gap between germline ends came to 9 bases. The CDR3 has 14 residues.

The chain has TRBV3-1 (or the pseudogene TRBV3-2) and TRBJ2-2; the D gene is possibly TRBD1 (6 bases). The CDR3 has 16 residues. Trimming took 5 bases from V and 2 from J, leaving 15 bases between them. The germline V gene encodes CDR1 LGHDT and CDR2 YNNKEL (reference sequence). CDR3 sequence (DNA): TGTGCCAGCAGCGATCCGGGACACCAAAACACCGGGGAGCTGTTTTTT. This translates into CASSDPGHQNTGELFF.

The sample holds one count of this clone. The V and J genes are TRBV5-6 and TRBJ2-7; tentative D call: TRBD1 (6 bases). The CDR3 covers 16 residues. V was shortened by 3 bases and J by 4 bases, with 20 bases between the two germline ends. Germline V gives CDR1 SGHDT, CDR2 YYEEEE. CDR3 protein: CASSWNTGTRLYEQYF. The DNA of the CDR3 is TGTGCCAGCAGCTGGAATACCGGGACAAGACTTTACGAGCAGTACTTC.

The chain recombines TRBV11-2 with TRBJ2-3; 9 nucleotides align to TRBD1. J lost 4 bases, V lost 7 bases, and 6 bases had no gene match. This CDR3 is built from 14 residues. Germline-derived CDR1 and CDR2 are SGHAT and FQNNGV. CDR3 sequence: CASTGQGWADTQYF. As DNA, the CDR3 is TGTGCCAGCACGGGACAGGGCTGGGCAGATACGCAGTATTTT.

This rearrangement joins TRBV9 to TRBJ2-6; 7 bases agree with TRBD1. The CDR3 is made up of 21 amino acids. The germline V gene encodes CDR1 SGDLS and CDR2 YYNGEE. J was trimmed by 2 bases and V by 0 bases; bases with no gene match: 17. Here the CDR3 reads CASSVVSDRPGNYPGANVLTF. The CDR3 bases are TGTGCCAGCAGCGTAGTGTCGGACAGGCCGGGGAACTACCCTGGGGCCAACGTCCTGACTTTC.